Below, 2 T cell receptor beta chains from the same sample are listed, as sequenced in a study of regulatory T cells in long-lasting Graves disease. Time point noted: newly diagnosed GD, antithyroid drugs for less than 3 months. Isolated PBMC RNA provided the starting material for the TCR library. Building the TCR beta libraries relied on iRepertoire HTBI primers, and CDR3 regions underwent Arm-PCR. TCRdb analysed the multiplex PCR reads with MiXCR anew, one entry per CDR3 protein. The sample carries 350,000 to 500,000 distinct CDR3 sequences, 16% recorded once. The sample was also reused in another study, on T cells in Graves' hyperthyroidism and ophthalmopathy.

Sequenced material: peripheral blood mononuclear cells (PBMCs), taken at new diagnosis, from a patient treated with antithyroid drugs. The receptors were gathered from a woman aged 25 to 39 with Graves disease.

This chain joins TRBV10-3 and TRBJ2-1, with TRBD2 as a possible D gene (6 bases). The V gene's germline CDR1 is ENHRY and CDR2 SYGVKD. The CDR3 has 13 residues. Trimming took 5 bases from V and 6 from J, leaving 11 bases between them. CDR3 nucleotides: TGTGCCATCAGTTTAGCGGTATCCAATGAGCAGTTCTTC. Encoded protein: CAISLAVSNEQFF.

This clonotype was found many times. CDR3 sequence: CSAREQGGAGAFF. In DNA, the CDR3 is TGCAGTGCTAGGGAACAGGGTGGTGCGGGAGCTTTCTTT. The genes are TRBV20-1 and TRBJ1-1; D might be TRBD1 (6 bases). V was trimmed by 3 bases and J by 10 bases, leaving 18 bases between them. Per the germline V gene, CDR1 is DFQATT and CDR2 is SNEGSKA (reference sequence). The CDR3 runs 13 residues.